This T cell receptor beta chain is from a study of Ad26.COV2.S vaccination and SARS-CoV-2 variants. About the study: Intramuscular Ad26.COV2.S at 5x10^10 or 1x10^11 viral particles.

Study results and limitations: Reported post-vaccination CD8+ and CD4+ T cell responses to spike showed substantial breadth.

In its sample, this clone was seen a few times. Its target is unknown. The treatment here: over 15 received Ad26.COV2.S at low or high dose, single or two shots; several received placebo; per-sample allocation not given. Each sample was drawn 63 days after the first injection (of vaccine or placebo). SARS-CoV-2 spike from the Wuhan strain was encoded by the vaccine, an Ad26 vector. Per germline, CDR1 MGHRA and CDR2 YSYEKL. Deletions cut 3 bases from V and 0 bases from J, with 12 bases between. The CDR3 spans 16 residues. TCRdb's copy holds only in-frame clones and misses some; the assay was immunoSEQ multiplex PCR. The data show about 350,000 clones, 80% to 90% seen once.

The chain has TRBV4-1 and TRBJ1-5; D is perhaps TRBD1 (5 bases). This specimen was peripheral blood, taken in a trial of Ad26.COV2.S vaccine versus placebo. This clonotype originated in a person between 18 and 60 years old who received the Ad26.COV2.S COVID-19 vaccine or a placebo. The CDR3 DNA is TGCGCCAGCAGCCATCGAAGGGACGGTAGCAATCAGCCCCAGCATTTT. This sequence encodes CASSHRRDGSNQPQHF.